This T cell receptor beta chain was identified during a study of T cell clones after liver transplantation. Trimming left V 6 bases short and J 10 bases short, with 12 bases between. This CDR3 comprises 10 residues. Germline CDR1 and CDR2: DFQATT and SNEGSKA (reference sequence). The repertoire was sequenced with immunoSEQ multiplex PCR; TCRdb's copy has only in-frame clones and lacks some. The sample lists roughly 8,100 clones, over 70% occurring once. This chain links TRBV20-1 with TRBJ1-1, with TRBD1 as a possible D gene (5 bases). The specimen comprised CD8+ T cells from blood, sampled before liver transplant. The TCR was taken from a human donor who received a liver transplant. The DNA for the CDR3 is TGCAGTGCCACCCGCAGGGCAGCTTTCTTT. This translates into CSATRRAAFF.